The source of this TCR beta chain is a study of blood T cell repertoires in COVID-19. In the study overall: Samples representing acute and convalescent COVID-19 were sourced from the United States, Italy and Spain. Sample material is recorded as cDNA or gDNA derived from T cells, B-cell-depleted T cells, or PBMCs.

The table lists this clone with a few counts. Deletions cut 3 bases from V and 0 bases from J, with 9 bases between. The CDR3 totals 15 residues. CDR1 and CDR2 (germline): LNHNV, YYDKDF (reference sequence). In the authors' methods: From reference gene primer amplification, estimates of nucleated cell counts were derived. The protocol was immunoSEQ multiplex PCR, while the TCRdb copy is restricted to in-frame clones and leaves out a portion. V and J calls and clone size are copied from that table; D and trimming were computed from the DNA. The profile covers 20,000 to 25,000 clones, with around 86% appearing a single time and roughly 3.8% taken by the ten largest.

The TCR originated in a man aged 50 or older with active COVID-19. Source material: peripheral blood. The chain joins TRBV15 to TRBJ2-1; TRBD2 might be the D (6 bases). This CDR3 is CATSRKDYSYNEQFF. The CDR3 region has the DNA TGTGCCACCAGCAGGAAGGACTACTCCTACAATGAGCAGTTCTTC.